One TCR beta chain is described in this entry. This record belongs to a study of Graves' ophthalmopathy and Graves' hyperthyroidism. RNA transcripts were the source from which TCR beta CDR3 regions were amplified. The authors performed first-round RT-PCR with HTBI primers and then a second-round multiplex PCR. Each CDR3 protein is one row after TCRdb ran MiXCR on the multiplex PCR reads. This table has 240,000 or so distinct CDR3 sequences, around 42% appearing once. Germline CDR1 and CDR2: SGHTS and YDEGEE. Trimming removed 6 bases from V and 6 bases from J, with 19 bases in between. The CDR3 length is 14 residues.

The TCR originated in an adult man with Graves' ophthalmopathy. The chain links TRBV5-8 to TRBJ2-7, with D unresolved. Material: peripheral blood. The CDR3 sequence is CASTLEAALSEQYF. CDR3 DNA sequence: TGTGCCAGCACCCTAGAAGCAGCCCTAAGCGAGCAGTACTTC.